A selection of T cell receptor beta chains follows, all from one sample in a study of blood T cell repertoires in COVID-19. Using immunoSEQ multiplex PCR, the repertoire was profiled, and TCRdb retains in-frame clones only, with some absent. In the table there are 650,000 to 800,000 clones, approximately 90% of which are singletons. The sequenced sample consisted of peripheral blood. These receptors were collected from a woman aged 18-30 years with acute or convalescent COVID-19. The CDR3 runs from the conserved cysteine through the conserved F or W. D genes are given only for firm matches. Not all rows give a size; the values are once, few, many and, for expanded clones, a class.

V,size,D,J,length,CDR3,DNA
TRBV3-1/TRBV3-2,-,TRBD1,TRBJ2-7,13,CASSRDSPYEQYF,TGTGCCAGCAGCCGGGACAGTCCCTACGAGCAGTACTTC
TRBV11-2,-,TRBD1,TRBJ1-2,16,CASSLDFFGQGGGYTF,TGTGCCAGCAGCTTAGATTTTTTCGGACAGGGAGGCGGCTACACCTTC
TRBV7-9,-,-,TRBJ2-1,14,CASSLDLSYNEQFF,TGTGCCAGCAGCTTAGATCTTTCCTACAATGAGCAGTTCTTC
TRBV5-6,-,-,TRBJ1-2,11,CASSLTGGYTF,TGTGCCAGCAGCTTAACGGGTGGCTACACCTTC
TRBV13,-,-,TRBJ2-2,14,CASTQGPNTGELFF,TGTGCCAGCACCCAGGGCCCGAACACCGGGGAGCTGTTTTTT
TRBV6-5,-,-,TRBJ1-4,14,CASSPLGSNEKLFF,TGTGCCAGCAGTCCGTTGGGGAGTAATGAAAAACTGTTTTTT
TRBV15,-,TRBD1,TRBJ2-3,14,CATSRTGDTDTQYF,TGTGCCACCAGCAGAACAGGGGACACAGATACGCAGTATTTT
TRBV19,once,TRBD1,TRBJ1-1,19,CASSAGDRGFLRGNTEAFF,TGTGCCAGTAGTGCCGGGGACAGAGGGTTCTTAAGGGGGAACACTGAAGCTTTCTTT
TRBV2,-,TRBD2,TRBJ2-5,13,CAKGLAGRKTQYF,TGTGCCAAAGGACTAGCGGGGAGGAAGACCCAGTACTTC
TRBV19,-,-,TRBJ1-4,15,CASSNTTGPFEKLFF,TGTGCCAGTAGTAATACGACAGGTCCTTTCGAAAAACTGTTTTTT
TRBV18,-,-,TRBJ1-1,13,CASSPPSYTEAFF,TGTGCCAGCTCACCACCCAGTTACACTGAAGCTTTCTTT
TRBV5-5,-,-,TRBJ2-7,13,CASSLSGSPEQYF,TGTGCCAGCAGCTTGTCAGGGTCGCCCGAGCAGTACTTC
TRBV10-1,-,-,TRBJ1-1,12,CASCDGYTEAFF,TGCGCCAGCTGTGACGGGTACACTGAAGCTTTCTTT
TRBV7-9,-,-,TRBJ2-7,14,CASSQPGPIYEQYF,TGTGCCAGCAGCCAACCCGGTCCGATCTACGAGCAGTACTTC
TRBV6-5,-,TRBD1,TRBJ2-1,15,CASTTRGPSYNEQFF,TGTGCCAGCACCACGAGGGGGCCTTCTTACAATGAGCAGTTCTTC
TRBV5-1,-,-,TRBJ1-3,16,CASSRRTGGSGNTIYF,TGCGCCAGCAGCCGACGGACCGGAGGTTCTGGAAACACCATATATTTT
TRBV20-1,-,-,TRBJ1-1,15,CSASVRTTVNTEAFF,TGCAGTGCTAGTGTTCGGACAACCGTGAACACTGAAGCTTTCTTT
TRBV6-2/TRBV6-3,-,-,TRBJ1-2,13,CASSYLGGHGYTF,TGTGCCAGCAGTTACTTAGGGGGTCATGGCTACACCTTC
TRBV4-3,-,TRBD1,TRBJ2-1,16,CASRNQDRGSYNEQFF,TGCGCCAGCAGAAACCAGGACAGGGGCTCCTACAATGAGCAGTTCTTC